The T cell receptor beta chain described here comes from a study of T cells in Graves' hyperthyroidism and ophthalmopathy. Study observations and caveats: Clonotypes that were expanded in thyroid above 0.001 mostly appeared in blood too.

The germline CDR1 and CDR2 sequences are LNHDA and SQIVND (reference sequence). With 11 bases clipped from V and 9 bases from J, the junction kept 7 bases outside the gene matches. The CDR3 totals 13 residues. Amplification yielded TCR beta CDR3 regions, with RNA transcripts as the source. Carried out on the TCR CDR3, a first-round RT-PCR used the HTBI primer set. TCRdb called the multiplex PCR reads again in MiXCR, with one record for every CDR3 protein. The profile shows approximately 640,000 distinct CDR3 sequences, around 16% of them singletons. Stable Graves' hyperthyroidism denoted no ophthalmopathy progression over 18 months. The study enrolled patients aged 18 to 65 with newly diagnosed hyperthyroidism of under 2 months' duration. Only a few counts were recorded for this clonotype. What it binds is unknown.

The sequencing sample was made of blood. This receptor was obtained from a man aged 50 or older with Graves' hyperthyroidism. This chain joins TRBV19 and TRBJ2-1; 13 bases match TRBD2. CDR3 region: CACQLAGGREQFF. The CDR3 nucleotides are TGTGCCTGTCAACTAGCGGGAGGGCGTGAGCAGTTCTTC.